Below are 5 T cell receptor beta chains sequenced from a single sample in a study of response to subunit inactivated influenza vaccine. One entry per CDR3 protein, called by TCRdb with MiXCR from the RT-PCR reads. The data show approximately 310,000 distinct CDR3 sequences, around a fifth seen once. Sequences were derived from PBMCs from blood, sampled 21 months after vaccination. Receptor source: a man between 50 and 69 years old who received an inactivated influenza vaccine.

This chain uses TRBV20-1 with TRBJ1-5, with D tentatively TRBD1 (5 bases). Germline V CDR1 and CDR2: DFQATT, SNEGSKA (reference sequence). V was cut by 6 bases and J by 4 bases, with 10 bases left in between. The CDR3 is 12 residues long. This CDR3 is CSAGTVNQPQHF. The CDR3 coding sequence is TGCAGTGCAGGGACGGTGAATCAGCCCCAGCATTTT.

The chain combines TRBV29-1 with TRBJ2-2; 7 positions agree with TRBD2. J lost 6 bases, V lost 6 bases, and 4 bases had no gene match. The CDR3 sequence is 12 residues long. Per the germline V gene, CDR1 is SQVTM and CDR2 is ANQGSEA. The CDR3 DNA follows: TGCAGCGTCCGGGACTACGCCGGGGAGCTGTTTTTT. Translation gives CSVRDYAGELFF.

The gene calls are TRBV5-1 and TRBJ1-1; 8 bases are a match to TRBD1. The CDR3 spans 15 residues. Trimming cost V 2 bases and J 0 bases; bases outside gene matches: 3. Germline V CDR1 and CDR2: SGHRS, YFSETQ. The CDR3 DNA reads TGCGCCAGCAGCTTAAGGACAGGGTTGAACACTGAAGCTTTCTTT. Its translation is CASSLRTGLNTEAFF.

The rearrangement joins TRBV27 to TRBJ2-1, with a tentative D call TRBD2 (7 bases). V was shortened by 5 bases and J by 0 bases, with 14 bases between the two germline ends. Per the germline V gene, CDR1 is MNHEY and CDR2 is SMNVEV (reference sequence). This CDR3 is 16 amino acids long. Here the CDR3 DNA reads TGTGCCAGCAGTCTGGGGGGCGGGAGCTCCTACAATGAGCAGTTCTTC. It codes for CASSLGGGSSYNEQFF.

This clonotype came up many times. The chain carries TRBV5-6 and TRBJ1-3; unclear D gene. CDR1 SGHDT and CDR2 YYEEEE come from the germline V gene. The CDR3 consists of 13 residues. Trimming removed 5 bases from V and 0 bases from J, with 6 bases in between. The DNA of the CDR3 is TGTGCCAGCAGTCCGAGCTCTGGAAACACCATATATTTT. Amino acid sequence: CASSPSSGNTIYF.